The T cell receptor beta chain under discussion was sequenced for a study of blood T cells in healthy people across ages (dated by TCRdb to between 2015 and 2017). Broadly, across the study: Template switching captured roughly one uniquely barcoded TCR beta cDNA molecule per two T cells in model experiments. The study measured age-related changes in TCR beta repertoire diversity using deep sequencing normalized with unique cDNA molecular identifiers. The donors were divided into four age groups: young (average approximately 16 years), middle-aged (around 37), aged (around 59) and long-lived (82). To avoid experimental bias, donors of different ages were spread randomly across the sequencing lanes. Two additional independent replicas of 1 million unique cDNA reads from the same blood draw were analyzed for two donors (one aged 18 to 30 and one aged 80 or older).

Systemically healthy Caucasian individuals from Russia, 35 to 50 in total and aged about 6 to 95 years, were included as donors. Approximately 9.3 milliliters of peripheral blood were drawn from each donor into EDTA-treated Vacutainer tubes. PBMCs were isolated by Ficoll-Paque density-gradient centrifugation, with at least 6 million obtained per sample. Trizol reagent was used to extract total RNA from PBMCs, with at least 5 micrograms per sample. The percentages of naive CD45RAhigh/CD27high T cells were determined by flow cytometry on a PBMC aliquot from every donor. This clonotype was detected ten times or more. It lacks a known antigen. Qualities for individual bases were not recorded, and no much larger clone is one base off. What the study reported, not specific to this receptor: Donor CMV infection status was unknown, potentially confounding age-related changes in expanded clonotypes. Total diversity estimates from one million sequenced T cells were considered lower bounds and underestimates. Since profiling was done on bulk unsorted PBMCs, naive and antigen-experienced compartments could not be conclusively compared. A strong correlation was found between observed TCR beta diversity and the percentage of naive T cells measured by flow cytometry. The long-lived group showed more naive CD4+ T cells, fewer expanded clones and increased TCR diversity than the aged group, suggesting age selection. As age increased, observed TCR beta diversity per million T cells dropped in a roughly linear way, and a significant reduction was already evident by age around 41.

Preparation of the library involved 5' RACE. The reads were generated on an Illumina HiSeq 2500. A second PCR of roughly 7 to 12 cycles was run with a J-beta primer mix and a sample-barcoded 5' primer. A template-switch 5' adaptor carrying 12 random nucleotides introduced a unique molecular identifier onto each TCR beta cDNA molecule. Each sample yielded at least 3 million CDR3-containing paired-end reads. The Mint cDNA synthesis kit, primed by a TRBC-specific oligonucleotide, was used to synthesize first-strand cDNA from all RNA. Following uracil-DNA glycosylase treatment, a first 18-cycle PCR with universal primers M1SS and BC2_uni_R was performed on all cDNA. The paper's data handling went like this. Each sample was normalized by randomly selecting 1 million high-quality reads, each carrying a distinct molecular identifier. Reads sharing molecular identifiers were discarded rather than binned into consensus sequences. CDR3 identification, clonotype clustering and error correction used MiTCR with a Q25 quality threshold and the strictest error-elimination algorithm. A nonparametric unseen species model with Euler transformation was used to estimate a lower bound on total TCR beta diversity. The public reads were reanalyzed by TCRdb: fastp trimming at Q25, MiXCR alignment, in-frame beta chains only. Rows merge per CDR3 protein into single entries with the most common DNA and genes. For this entry, the V and J calls and clone size follow TCRdb and not the study's own pipeline. Counted in this sample were 650,000 to 700,000 distinct CDR3 sequences; 32% of them appeared once. The top ten hold roughly 15% of the sample.

The germline V gene encodes CDR1 MNHNS and CDR2 SASEGT. Spanning cysteine to phenylalanine, the CDR3 consists of 14 amino acids. Only the CDR3 DNA stays, 42 bases, in frame from base 1. Deletion took 1 base off V and 7 bases off J, with a span of 11 bases between the germline ends. The sequence derives from a woman older than 75 in good health. Donor details come from another sample of the same person, matched by shared clones. The source material was blood. Here the chain combines TRBV6-1 and TRBJ1-5, with no reliable assignment of the D segment. CDR3 protein: CASSEDERVQPQHF. The nucleotide sequence reads as follows: TGTGCCAGCAGTGAAGACGAGAGGGTGCAGCCCCAGCATTTT.